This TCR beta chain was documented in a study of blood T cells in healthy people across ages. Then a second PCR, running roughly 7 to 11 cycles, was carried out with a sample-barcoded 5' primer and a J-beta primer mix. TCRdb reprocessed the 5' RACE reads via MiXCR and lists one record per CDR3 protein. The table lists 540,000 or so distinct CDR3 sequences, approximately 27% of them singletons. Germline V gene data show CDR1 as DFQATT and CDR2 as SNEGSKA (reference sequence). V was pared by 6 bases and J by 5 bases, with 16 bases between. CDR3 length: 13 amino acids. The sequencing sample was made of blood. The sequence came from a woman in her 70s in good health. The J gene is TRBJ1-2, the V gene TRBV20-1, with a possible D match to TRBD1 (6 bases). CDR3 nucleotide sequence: TGCAGTGCGTCACCGGGACACCTATATGGCTACACCTTC. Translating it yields CSASPGHLYGYTF.